The present T cell receptor beta chain was sequenced within a study of CD8 T cells in ankylosing spondylitis. A few counts support this clonotype. TCRdb re-derived calls from the 5' RACE reads in MiXCR, one entry per CDR3 protein. Of roughly 180,000 distinct CDR3 sequences in the sample, approximately 10% were seen once. V trimming: 7 bases; J trimming: 12 bases; junction bases outside the gene matches: 16. Germline CDR1 reads SGHKS; CDR2 reads YYEKEE (reference sequence). This CDR3 is 14 amino acids long. The chain has TRBV5-5 and TRBJ2-4, with 7 bases aligning to TRBD1. The source of this sequence is a female donor with ankylosing spondylitis or in good health (not recorded which). The specimen was blood, either unsorted or a sorted T cell fraction (not recorded which). The CDR3 region is CASAPSLTGWDQYF. DNA of the CDR3: TGTGCCAGCGCCCCCTCTCTGACAGGGTGGGATCAGTACTTC.